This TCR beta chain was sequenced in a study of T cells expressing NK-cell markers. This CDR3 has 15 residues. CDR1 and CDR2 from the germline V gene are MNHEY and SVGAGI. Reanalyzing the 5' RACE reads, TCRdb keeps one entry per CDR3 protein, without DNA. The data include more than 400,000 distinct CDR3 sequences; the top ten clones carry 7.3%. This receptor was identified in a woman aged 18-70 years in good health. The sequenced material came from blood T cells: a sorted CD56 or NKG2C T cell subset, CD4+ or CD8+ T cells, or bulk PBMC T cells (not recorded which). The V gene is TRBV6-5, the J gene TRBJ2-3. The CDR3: CASSYSAIGTDTQYF.